These T cell receptor beta chains were read from a single sample in a study of T cell repertoires in cytomegalovirus infection. Antigen specificity for these receptors is unknown. Via MiXCR, TCRdb re-called the reads, giving one row per CDR3 protein. The sample lists under 30,000 distinct CDR3 sequences, about 22% occurring once. Sample: CD8+ T cells from cultured PBMCs, taken from culture after CMV antigen stimulation. The source of these receptors is a human donor in good health (CMV status not recorded). Some clones in this sample may be carry-over from other donors' samples. Both conserved end residues are part of each CDR3. Fields, in order: V gene, D gene, J gene, clone size, CDR3 protein, CDR3 DNA. D genes are given only for firm matches. Part of the rows lack a size; the others show once, few, many or a class for expanded clones.

TRBV2	-	TRBJ1-6	many	CASSEATGDPNSPLHF	TGTGCCAGCAGTGAAGCAACGGGGGACCCAAATTCACCCCTCCACTTT
TRBV6-1	TRBD1	TRBJ2-1	few	CASRKDRGSYNEQFF	TGTGCCAGCAGAAAAGACAGGGGGTCCTACAATGAGCAGTTCTTC
TRBV20-1	TRBD2	TRBJ2-2	few	CSARDPRTSGGASNTGELFF	TGCAGTGCTAGAGACCCCCGGACTAGCGGGGGGGCTTCTAACACCGGGGAGCTGTTTTTT
TRBV19	-	TRBJ1-1	-	CASPPPAEAFF	TGTGCCAGTCCCCCCCCGGCTGAAGCTTTCTTT
TRBV6-4	-	TRBJ2-2	-	CASSDLDTGELFF	TGTGCCAGCAGTGATTTGGACACCGGGGAGCTGTTTTTT
TRBV12-3/TRBV12-4	TRBD1	TRBJ2-2	few	CASSSGTDTGELFF	TGTGCCAGCAGTTCCGGGACAGACACCGGGGAGCTGTTTTTT
TRBV6-5	-	TRBJ2-7	once	CASSYSSQDSYEQYF	TGTGCCAGCAGTTACTCGTCCCAGGACAGCTACGAGCAGTACTTC
TRBV13	-	TRBJ1-1	-	CASSQARVTEAFF	TGTGCCAGCAGTCAGGCTAGGGTCACTGAAGCTTTCTTT
TRBV12-5	-	TRBJ2-2	-	CASGFTIQGGSPGELFF	TGTGCTAGTGGTTTTACGATCCAGGGGGGTAGTCCCGGGGAGCTGTTTTTT
TRBV9	TRBD2	TRBJ2-3	-	CASSVGGASGSDTQYF	TGTGCCAGCAGCGTCGGTGGGGCTAGCGGCTCAGATACGCAGTATTTT